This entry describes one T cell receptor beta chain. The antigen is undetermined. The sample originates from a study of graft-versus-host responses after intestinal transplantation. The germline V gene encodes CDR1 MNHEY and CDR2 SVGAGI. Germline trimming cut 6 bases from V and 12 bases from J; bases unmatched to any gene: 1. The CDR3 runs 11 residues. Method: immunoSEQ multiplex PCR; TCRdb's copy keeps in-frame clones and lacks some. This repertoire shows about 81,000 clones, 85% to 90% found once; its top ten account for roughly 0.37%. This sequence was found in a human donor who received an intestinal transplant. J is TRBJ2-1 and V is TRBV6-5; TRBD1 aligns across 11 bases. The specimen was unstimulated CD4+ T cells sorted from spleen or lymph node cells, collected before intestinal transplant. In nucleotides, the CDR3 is TGTGCCAGCAGCGGGACAGGGGGGCAGTTCTTC. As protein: CASSGTGGQFF.